Listed below are T cell receptor beta chains from one sample, sequenced in a study of T-cell reconstitution after alpha-beta-depleted transplantation in children. TCRdb re-analysed the PCR reads in MiXCR, keeping a single row per CDR3 protein. Counted here are about 980,000 distinct CDR3 sequences, 25% to 35% occurring once; the ten biggest clones make up approximately 30%. The starting material was PBMCs, mostly from graft donor cells, obtained 360 days after TCRalphabeta/CD19-depleted stem cell transplant. The receptor source for this set is a boy under two years old who had a stem cell transplant for SCID, so the T cells may come from the graft donor. The CDR3 runs from the conserved cysteine through the conserved F or W. The D gene is left open where the match is weak. Clone size, where shown, is once, few, many, or a class for clones that have expanded.

TRBV4-1,.,TRBJ2-7,.,TGCGCCAGCAGCCAACCAAGTTCCCACTCCTACGAGCAGTACTTC,CASSQPSSHSYEQYF
TRBV12-3/TRBV12-4,few,TRBJ2-7,TRBD2,TGTGCCAGCAACCCTAGCGGGACCTACGAGCAGTACTTC,CASNPSGTYEQYF
TRBV27,.,TRBJ2-1,TRBD1,TGTGCCAGCAGTTGGGGGACAGGGATTTACAATGAGCAGTTCTTC,CASSWGTGIYNEQFF
TRBV12-3/TRBV12-4,.,TRBJ2-3,TRBD2,TGTGCCAGCAGTTTATTCGGACTAGCGGGGGGGACAGATACGCAGTATTTT,CASSLFGLAGGTDTQYF
TRBV6-1,.,TRBJ1-3,.,TGTGCCAGCAGTGGAATTGGGGCACTAGGGGGAAACACCATATATTTT,CASSGIGALGGNTIYF
TRBV2,few,TRBJ2-5,TRBD2,TGTGCCAGCGGACTAGCGAGGAAGACCCAGTACTTC,CASGLARKTQYF
TRBV12-3/TRBV12-4,few,TRBJ1-5,.,TGTGCCAGCAGACCCTCGGGGGCATATAGCAATCAGCCCCAGCATTTT,CASRPSGAYSNQPQHF
TRBV5-6,many,TRBJ2-7,TRBD2,TGTGCCAGCAGCTCGAGAGGACTAGCGGGGGACGAGCAGTACTTC,CASSSRGLAGDEQYF
TRBV3-1,.,TRBJ2-7,.,TGTGCCAGCAGCCAAAGTAGCCACGAGCAGTACTTC,CASSQSSHEQYF
TRBV5-8,few,TRBJ2-3,TRBD1,TGTGCCAGCAGACTGGGAGCCGGGACAGGGGGCACAGATACGCAGTATTTT,CASRLGAGTGGTDTQYF
TRBV3-1,.,TRBJ2-5,TRBD2,TGTGCCAGCAGCCAAGAACTAGCGGGGAGGTACCAAGAGACCCAGTACTTC,CASSQELAGRYQETQYF
TRBV7-2,few,TRBJ2-7,.,TGTGCCAGCAGCTTAGAGCTTCGACAACGCACCTACGAGCAGTACTTC,CASSLELRQRTYEQYF
TRBV12-3/TRBV12-4,few,TRBJ1-2,.,TGTGCCAGCAGTCCCGTGTTAGGCTATGGCTACACCTTC,CASSPVLGYGYTF
TRBV6-1,few,TRBJ2-2,.,TGTGCCAGCAGCTCCAACAGGCTCCGAGGCCGCACCGGGGAGCTGTTTTTT,CASSSNRLRGRTGELFF
TRBV20-1,few,TRBJ2-1,TRBD2,TGCAGTGCTAGAGATCTGGGCCCCGGGGGGTCGTACAATGAGCAGTTCTTC,CSARDLGPGGSYNEQFF
TRBV7-7,few,TRBJ2-5,TRBD1,TGTGCCAGCAGCGGACAGGGGAAACAAGAGACCCAGTACTTC,CASSGQGKQETQYF
TRBV12-3/TRBV12-4,.,TRBJ2-1,TRBD2,TGTGCCAGCAGTCATAGCGGGGCGGAGCAGTTCTTC,CASSHSGAEQFF
TRBV12-3/TRBV12-4,.,TRBJ2-2,.,TGTGCCAGCAGCCCGGGACAACTCCGTGGAACCGGGGAGCTGTTTTTT,CASSPGQLRGTGELFF
TRBV20-1,.,TRBJ2-7,TRBD2,TGCAGTGCTAGTCGGAGCGGGGGGGCCTACGAGCAGTACTTC,CSASRSGGAYEQYF
TRBV5-1,few,TRBJ2-7,.,TGCGCCAGCAGCTTAGGACTGGGGCTCTACGAGCAGTACTTC,CASSLGLGLYEQYF
TRBV12-3/TRBV12-4,few,TRBJ1-1,TRBD1,TGTGCCAGCAGTTCAGGGGGCGTGGGTACTGAAGCTTTCTTT,CASSSGGVGTEAFF
TRBV10-3,.,TRBJ2-3,.,TGTGCCATCAGTGAACCGGGGAGGAGTGTAGCAGATACGCAGTATTTT,CAISEPGRSVADTQYF
TRBV28,few,TRBJ2-1,.,TGTGCCAGCAGTTTAATCGGCTCCGGAGGTAACAATGAGCAGTTCTTC,CASSLIGSGGNNEQFF
TRBV12-3/TRBV12-4,.,TRBJ1-1,TRBD1,TGTGCCAGCAGTTTAGTGCGCAGGGGGATGGTTGTGAACACTGAAGCTTTCTTT,CASSLVRRGMVVNTEAFF
TRBV7-8,.,TRBJ1-3,TRBD1,TGTGCCAGCAGCTTAGTTGTGGACAGGGGGTACCACACCATATATTTT,CASSLVVDRGYHTIYF
TRBV5-1,few,TRBJ1-1,.,TGCGCCAGCAGCGAGAGAACAGGGAACACTGAAGCTTTCTTT,CASSERTGNTEAFF
TRBV11-2,.,TRBJ2-7,.,TGTGCCAGCAGCTTAGATAGGCCAGGACCCAACGAGCAGTACTTC,CASSLDRPGPNEQYF
TRBV7-8,few,TRBJ1-3,.,TGTGCCAGCAGCCGACCCGATTTAAAAAGAAACACCATATATTTT,CASSRPDLKRNTIYF
TRBV28,.,TRBJ2-3,.,TGTGCCAGCAGTTTAATCCAGGGTCAGAGCACAGATACGCAGTATTTT,CASSLIQGQSTDTQYF
TRBV6-1,.,TRBJ1-6,.,TGTGCCAGCAGCTGGGGGCAGGCAAATTCACCCCTCCACTTT,CASSWGQANSPLHF
TRBV9,few,TRBJ1-6,.,TGTGCCAGCAGCTTGGGGCAGGAAGGGCATTCACCCCTCCACTTT,CASSLGQEGHSPLHF
TRBV3-1,.,TRBJ2-7,.,TGTGCCAGCAGCCAAAAGGGCGAGCAGTACTTC,CASSQKGEQYF
TRBV11-3,.,TRBJ2-1,.,TGTGCCAGCAGCGGACGACGGGGTAGGGGAGTACATGAGCAGTTCTTC,CASSGRRGRGVHEQFF
TRBV7-3,.,TRBJ2-2,.,TGTGCCAGCAGCTTGGGCCGTCTAGACACCGGGGAGCTGTTTTTT,CASSLGRLDTGELFF
TRBV12-3/TRBV12-4,.,TRBJ1-1,.,TGTGCCAGCAGGAAGTCGAGGGCAGGGTGGTTTTTTGGGACTGAAGCTTTCTTT,CASRKSRAGWFFGTEAFF
TRBV4-2,.,TRBJ2-1,TRBD2,TGTGCCAGCAGCCCCTTAACGGGGGGGGCTGTTTTTGAGCAGTTCTTC,CASSPLTGGAVFEQFF
TRBV4-2,.,TRBJ2-5,.,TGTGCCAGCAGCCAAGATGGGACGGGAGAGATGGAGACCCAGTACTTC,CASSQDGTGEMETQYF
TRBV15,few,TRBJ1-2,.,TGTGCCACCAGCAGAGATCTAGGGATTTGGAATGGCTACACCTTC,CATSRDLGIWNGYTF